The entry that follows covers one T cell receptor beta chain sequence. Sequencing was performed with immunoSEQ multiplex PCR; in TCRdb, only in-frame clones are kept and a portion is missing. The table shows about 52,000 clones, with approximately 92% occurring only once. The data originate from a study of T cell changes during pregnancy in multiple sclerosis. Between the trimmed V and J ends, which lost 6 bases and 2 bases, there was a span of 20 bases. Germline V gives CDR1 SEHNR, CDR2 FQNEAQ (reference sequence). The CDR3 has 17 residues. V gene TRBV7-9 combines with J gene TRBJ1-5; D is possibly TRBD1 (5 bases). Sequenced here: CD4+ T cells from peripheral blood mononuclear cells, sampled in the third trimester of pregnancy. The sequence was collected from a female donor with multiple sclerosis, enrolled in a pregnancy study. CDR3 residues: CASSSYTGHGGNQPQHF. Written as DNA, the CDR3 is TGTGCCAGCAGTTCCTACACAGGCCATGGGGGCAATCAGCCCCAGCATTTT.